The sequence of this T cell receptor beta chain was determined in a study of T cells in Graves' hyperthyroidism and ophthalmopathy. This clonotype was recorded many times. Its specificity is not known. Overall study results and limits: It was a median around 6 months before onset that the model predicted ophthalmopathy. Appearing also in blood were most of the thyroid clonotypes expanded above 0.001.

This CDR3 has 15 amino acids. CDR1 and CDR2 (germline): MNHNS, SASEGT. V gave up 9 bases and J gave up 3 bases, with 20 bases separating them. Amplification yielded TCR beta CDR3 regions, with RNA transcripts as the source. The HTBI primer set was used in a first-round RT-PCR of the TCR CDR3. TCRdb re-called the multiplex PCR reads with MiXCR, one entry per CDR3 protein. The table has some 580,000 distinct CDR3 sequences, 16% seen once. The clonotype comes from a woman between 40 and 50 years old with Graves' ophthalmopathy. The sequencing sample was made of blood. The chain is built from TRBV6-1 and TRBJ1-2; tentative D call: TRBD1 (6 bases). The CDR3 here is CASTPQTGIDYGYTF. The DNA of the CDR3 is TGTGCCAGTACGCCTCAAACAGGGATCGACTATGGCTACACCTTC.